This T cell receptor (beta chain) was sequenced during a study of spatial heterogeneity in lung cancer. Time point given: sample taken at primary tumor resection. The input material, whole RNA from tumor, nontumor lung or frozen PBMC, was sequenced unsorted. TCRdb used MiXCR to reprocess the 5' RACE reads, holding one entry per CDR3 protein. The sample lists 13,000 or so distinct CDR3 sequences; roughly 3.9% were seen once. The germline gives CDR1 MNHEY, CDR2 SMNVEV (reference sequence). V gave up 0 bases and J gave up 0 bases; unmatched junction bases: 10. The CDR3 is 20 residues long. The table lists this clonotype with many counts. The size of this beta chain means little, since it is a stray read in a library made for alpha chains.

This material consisted of PBMCs, taken at surgery. This TCR came from a male donor with early-stage non-small cell lung cancer. The V and J genes are TRBV27 and TRBJ2-3, with 12 bases identical to TRBD2. CDR3 sequence: CASSLSRRASGRVSTDTQYF. The CDR3 DNA is TGTGCCAGCAGTTTATCAAGGCGGGCTAGCGGGAGGGTTAGCACAGATACGCAGTATTTT.